The 20 T cell receptor beta chains in this list originate from one sample, sequenced in a study of cytomegalovirus exposure and HLA in healthy donors. Primers included in the PCR were 60 Vbeta and 13 Jbeta primers. Only in-frame clones appear in the TCRdb table, and some are missing; sequencing was by immunoSEQ multiplex PCR. The sample contains 120,000 or so clones, roughly 83% of which appear only once. The sequenced material came from PBMCs. Every receptor here comes from a man aged 18 to 29 in good health and CMV-seropositive.

This chain uses TRBV7-8 with TRBJ1-2; D unclear. CDR1 is SGHVS, CDR2 FQNEAQ, per germline. V lost 5 bases and J lost 4, with 11 bases in between. The CDR3 loop spans 13 amino acids. The CDR3 region is CASSLGALYGYTF. In DNA form, the CDR3 reads TGTGCCAGCAGCCTAGGAGCTCTCTATGGCTACACCTTC.

The V gene is TRBV11-2, the J gene TRBJ1-2; TRBD1 is a possible D gene (5 bases). The CDR3 extends over 18 amino acids. Deletions cut 1 base from V and 4 bases from J, with 22 bases between. CDR1 is SGHAT, CDR2 FQNNGV, per germline. The CDR3 region has the DNA TGTGCCAGCAGCTTAGGTGCCAGGTCTTCGTTCAGGGTCTATGGCTACACCTTC. Protein: CASSLGARSSFRVYGYTF.

V usage is TRBV4-1 and J usage is TRBJ1-2; 10 bases are a match to TRBD1. Per germline, CDR1 MGHRA and CDR2 YSYEKL. The J segment lost 9 bases and the V segment lost 2 bases, leaving 9 bases of the junction unmatched. This CDR3 is built from 15 residues. CDR3 sequence: CASSQPGTGAQSYTF. CDR3 DNA sequence: TGCGCCAGCAGCCAACCCGGGACAGGGGCGCAGAGCTACACCTTC.

This chain connects TRBV7-3 to TRBJ2-1, with TRBD2 matching over 10 bases. From germline, CDR1 is SGHTA and CDR2 FQGTGA. The V and J ends lost 2 bases and 4 bases, in that order; junction bases with no gene match: 11. The CDR3 is 18 residues long. CDR3 sequence reads: CASSLAASSGGPYNEQFF. The CDR3 DNA is TGTGCCAGCAGCTTAGCCGCTAGTAGCGGGGGGCCTTACAATGAGCAGTTCTTC.

The chain employs TRBV4-2 and TRBJ1-2, with D unresolved. V was cut by 1 base and J by 4 bases, with 10 bases left in between. CDR1 LGHNA and CDR2 YNFKEQ come from the germline V gene. The CDR3 is made up of 14 amino acids. The CDR3 nucleotides are TGTGCCAGCAGCCAAGTGGGAGTAACCTATGGCTACACCTTC. Its protein is CASSQVGVTYGYTF.

This clone has only one observation. V gene TRBV10-2 combines with J gene TRBJ1-1, with unresolved D. V gave up 5 bases and J gave up 5 bases, with 12 bases separating them. The CDR3 runs to 13 residues. Germline assignment: CDR1 WSHSY and CDR2 SAAADI. CDR3: CASSTGVTTEAFF. Here the CDR3 DNA reads TGCGCCAGCAGTACCGGGGTAACGACTGAAGCTTTCTTT.

J is TRBJ2-3 and V is TRBV15, with TRBD2 identical over 8 bases. The germline V gene has CDR1 LNHNV and CDR2 YYDKDF (reference sequence). Trimming at V came to 0 bases and at J to 2 bases, leaving 4 bases not matched to a gene. The CDR3 is 16 residues long. Written as DNA, the CDR3 is TGTGCCACCAGCAGAGACCCGGGGGGGCACACAGATACGCAGTATTTT. As protein: CATSRDPGGHTDTQYF.

This clone was detected only a few times. The chain is built from TRBV2 and TRBJ1-1, with TRBD1 as a possible D gene (6 bases). CDR1 is SNHLY and CDR2 is FYNNEI in the germline V gene. V was clipped by 6 bases and J by 2 bases, with 13 bases between them. The CDR3 totals 14 residues. CDR3 sequence: CASSGDTRNTEAFF. CDR3 nucleotide sequence: TGTGCCAGCAGCGGGGACACTAGAAACACTGAAGCTTTCTTT. The variable domain in full, completed from reference TRBV2 and TRBJ1-1, reads EPEVTQTPSHQVTQMGQEVILRCVPISNHLYFYWYRQILGQKVEFLVSFYNNEISEKSEIFDDQFSVERPDGSNFTLKIRSTKLEDSAMYFCASSGDTRNTEAFFGQGTRLTVV.

About this clone: A much more abundant neighbour one base away suggests this may be a read error. J is TRBJ2-5 and V is TRBV27; weak D call: TRBD1 (7 bases). The closer fit of TRBJ2-7 to the DNA end suggests the J call may be wrong. This CDR3 spans 15 amino acids. The germline V gene encodes CDR1 MNHEY and CDR2 SMNVEV (reference sequence). The CDR3 region is CASSESTGTAYEQYF. Here the CDR3 DNA reads TGTGCCAGCAGTGAATCGACAGGGACTGCCTACGAGCAGTACTTC.

This clone is a singleton in its sample. V usage is TRBV18 and J usage is TRBJ2-7; 12 nucleotides agree with TRBD1. CDR1 and CDR2 from the germline V gene are KGHSH and LQKENI. The CDR3 spans 17 residues. The V gene end was trimmed by 3 bases and the J gene end by 3 bases; junction bases not matched to a gene: 9. CDR3 sequence: CASSPATGTGGLYEQYF. The CDR3, as DNA: TGTGCCAGCTCACCCGCGACCGGGACAGGGGGCCTCTACGAGCAGTACTTC.

The V and J genes are TRBV6-1 and TRBJ2-7, with 8 bases that match TRBD2. The CDR3 is made up of 15 amino acids. Trimming removed 3 bases from V and 3 bases from J; junction bases left unmatched: 7. Germline lookup yields CDR1 MNHNS and CDR2 SASEGT. For the CDR3, the DNA is TGTGCCAGCAGTGATGGTAGCGGGGTACTCTACGAGCAGTACTTC. Its translation: CASSDGSGVLYEQYF.

This chain connects TRBV28 to TRBJ1-1; D unresolved. Germline lookup yields CDR1 MDHEN and CDR2 SYDVKM. The CDR3 runs 13 residues. Trimming shortened V by 2 bases and J by 2 bases, and 6 bases separated the two germline ends. This chain's CDR3 is CASSLITNTEAFF. The CDR3 region has the DNA TGTGCCAGCAGTTTAATCACTAACACTGAAGCTTTCTTT.

The CDR3 coding sequence is TGTGCCACCAGCAGAGAAGTCCGGGACAGGGCCTACGAGCAGTACTTC. As protein: CATSREVRDRAYEQYF. The chain combines TRBV15 with TRBJ2-7; 9 positions agree with TRBD1. This CDR3 spans 16 amino acids. With 0 bases clipped from V and 2 bases from J, the junction kept 5 bases outside the gene matches. Germline CDR1 is LNHNV and CDR2 is YYDKDF (reference sequence).

The V call is TRBV10-2, the J call TRBJ1-5; 9 bases are shared with TRBD1. This CDR3 comprises 14 residues. V shed 4 bases, J shed 4 bases, and the junction held 2 bases outside the gene matches. Germline-derived CDR1 and CDR2 are WSHSY and SAAADI. The CDR3, as DNA: TGCGCCAGCAGTGCGGACAGGGGAAATCAGCCCCAGCATTTT. Its translation: CASSADRGNQPQHF.

This chain links TRBV7-9 with TRBJ1-1; D is undetermined. Between the trimmed V and J ends, which lost 1 base and 11 bases, there was a span of 11 bases. Germline assignment: CDR1 SEHNR and CDR2 FQNEAQ (reference sequence). The CDR3 sequence is 12 residues long. CDR3 sequence: CASSLDGLGAFF. In nucleotides, the CDR3 is TGTGCCAGCAGCTTAGATGGCCTCGGGGCTTTCTTT.

This clone turned up a few times. V gene TRBV4-1 combines with J gene TRBJ2-7, with TRBD2 identical over 9 bases. The CDR3 has 15 amino acids. V gave up 4 bases and J gave up 4 bases; unmatched junction bases: 8. CDR1 and CDR2 (germline): MGHRA, YSYEKL. The CDR3 loop is CASSLSAGGLYEQYF. The DNA for the CDR3 is TGCGCCAGCAGCCTATCGGCGGGGGGGTTATACGAGCAGTACTTC.

The chain joins TRBV6-6 to TRBJ2-4; TRBD1 agrees at 11 bases. Germline CDR1 reads MNHNY; CDR2 reads SVGAGI (reference sequence). The ends lost 6 bases at V and 6 bases at J; junction bases unmatched: 4. The CDR3 consists of 14 residues. CDR3 sequence reads: CASRAGTGGNIQYF. DNA for the CDR3: TGTGCCAGCAGGGCCGGGACAGGGGGAAACATTCAGTACTTC.

The chain couples TRBV28 to TRBJ1-4, with TRBD1 matching over 7 bases. V lost 1 base and J lost 1; bases outside the gene matches: 3. Germline assignment: CDR1 MDHEN and CDR2 SYDVKM. This CDR3 is built from 16 residues. CDR3 residues: CASSLYTGETNEKLFF. The CDR3 DNA reads TGTGCCAGCAGTTTATATACAGGGGAAACTAATGAAAAACTGTTTTTT.

The chain has TRBV4-2 and TRBJ2-3; the D gene is possibly TRBD2 (6 bases). The CDR3 covers 14 residues. Trimming removed 4 bases at V and 3 bases at J, with 11 bases between. The germline CDR1 and CDR2 sequences are LGHNA and YNFKEQ. The CDR3 spells CASSLGTGTDTQYF. CDR3 DNA: TGTGCCAGCAGCCTCGGGACTGGTACAGATACGCAGTATTTT.

Written as DNA, the CDR3 is TGTGCCAGCAGCCGAGGATCGGGGAAGGGGAACACTGAAGCTTTCTTT. Its translation: CASSRGSGKGNTEAFF. This chain joins TRBV7-3 and TRBJ1-1; D remains ambiguous. Per the germline V gene, CDR1 is SGHTA and CDR2 is FQGTGA. This CDR3 is built from 16 residues. The V and J ends lost 5 bases and 1 base respectively, with 17 bases between them.